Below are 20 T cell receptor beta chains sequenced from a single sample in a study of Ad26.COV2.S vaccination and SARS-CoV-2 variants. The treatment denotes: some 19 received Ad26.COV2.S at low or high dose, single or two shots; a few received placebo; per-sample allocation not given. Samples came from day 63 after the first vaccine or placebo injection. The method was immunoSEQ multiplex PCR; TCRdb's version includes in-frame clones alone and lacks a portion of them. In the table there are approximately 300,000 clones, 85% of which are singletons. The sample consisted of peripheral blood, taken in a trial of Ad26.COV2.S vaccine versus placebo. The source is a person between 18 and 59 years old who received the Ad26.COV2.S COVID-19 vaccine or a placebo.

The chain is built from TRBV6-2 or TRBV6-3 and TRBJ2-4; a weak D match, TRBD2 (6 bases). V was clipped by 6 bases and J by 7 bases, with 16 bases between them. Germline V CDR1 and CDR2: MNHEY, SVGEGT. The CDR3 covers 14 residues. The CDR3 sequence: CASSPGLFSNIQYF. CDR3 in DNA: TGTGCCAGCAGCCCCGGACTATTCTCGAACATTCAGTACTTC.

CDR3 nucleotides: TGTGCCAGCAGCTTCCGACCTGGGGGAGATGAAAAACTGTTTTTT. This encodes CASSFRPGGDEKLFF. The gene calls are TRBV5-4 and TRBJ1-4, with TRBD1 as a possible D gene (5 bases). This CDR3 comprises 15 residues. The germline V gene encodes CDR1 SGHNT and CDR2 YYREEE (reference sequence). Trimming shortened V by 2 bases and J by 6 bases, and 14 bases separated the two germline ends.

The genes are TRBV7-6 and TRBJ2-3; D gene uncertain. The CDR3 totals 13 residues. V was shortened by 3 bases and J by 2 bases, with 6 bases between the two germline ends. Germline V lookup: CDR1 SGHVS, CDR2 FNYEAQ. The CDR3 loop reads CASSFSHTDTQYF. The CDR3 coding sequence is TGTGCCAGCAGCTTCTCTCACACAGATACGCAGTATTTT.

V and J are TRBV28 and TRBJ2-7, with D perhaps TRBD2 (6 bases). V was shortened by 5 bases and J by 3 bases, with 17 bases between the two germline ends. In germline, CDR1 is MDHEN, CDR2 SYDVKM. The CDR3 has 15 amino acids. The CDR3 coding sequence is TGTGCCAGCAGTGCCCCCCGGGGGTTCTACTACGAGCAGTACTTC. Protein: CASSAPRGFYYEQYF.

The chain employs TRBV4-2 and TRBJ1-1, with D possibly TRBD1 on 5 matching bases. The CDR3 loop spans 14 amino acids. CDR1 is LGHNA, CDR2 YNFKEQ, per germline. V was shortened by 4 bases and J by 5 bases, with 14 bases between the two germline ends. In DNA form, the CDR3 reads TGTGCCAGCAGCCCCCGGCGGGGGGAGACTGAAGCTTTCTTT. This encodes CASSPRRGETEAFF.

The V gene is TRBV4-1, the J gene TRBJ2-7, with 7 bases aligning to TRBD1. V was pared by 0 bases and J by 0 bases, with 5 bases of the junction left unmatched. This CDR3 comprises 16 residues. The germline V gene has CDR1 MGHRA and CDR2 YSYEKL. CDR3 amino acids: CASSQERQGDSYEQYF. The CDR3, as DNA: TGCGCCAGCAGCCAAGAGCGGCAGGGGGACTCCTACGAGCAGTACTTC.

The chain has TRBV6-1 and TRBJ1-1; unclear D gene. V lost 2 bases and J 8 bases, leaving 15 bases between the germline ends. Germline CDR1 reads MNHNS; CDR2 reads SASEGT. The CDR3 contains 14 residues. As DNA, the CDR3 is TGTGCCAGCAGTGAACCCCGGACGGCTCAGGAAGCTTTCTTT. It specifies CASSEPRTAQEAFF.

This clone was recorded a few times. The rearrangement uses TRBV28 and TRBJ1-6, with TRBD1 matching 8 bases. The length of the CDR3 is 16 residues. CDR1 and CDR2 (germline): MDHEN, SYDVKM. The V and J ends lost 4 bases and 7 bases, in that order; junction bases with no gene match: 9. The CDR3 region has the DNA TGTGCCAGCAGTTCGCCGGGGACAGGCTTAAATTCACCCCTCCACTTT. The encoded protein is CASSSPGTGLNSPLHF.

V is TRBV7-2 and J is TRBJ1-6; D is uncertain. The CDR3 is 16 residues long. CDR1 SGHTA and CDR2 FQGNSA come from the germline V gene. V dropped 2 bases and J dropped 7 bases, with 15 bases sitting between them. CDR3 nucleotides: TGTGCCAGCAGCTTATATTGGGTGATGGGCAATTCACCCCTCCACTTT. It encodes CASSLYWVMGNSPLHF.

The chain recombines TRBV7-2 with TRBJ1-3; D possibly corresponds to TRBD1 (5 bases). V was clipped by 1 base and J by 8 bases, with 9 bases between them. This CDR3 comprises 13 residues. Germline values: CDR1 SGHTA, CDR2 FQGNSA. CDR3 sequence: CASSLGGVDTIYF. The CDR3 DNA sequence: TGTGCCAGCAGCTTAGGGGGGGTAGACACCATATATTTT.

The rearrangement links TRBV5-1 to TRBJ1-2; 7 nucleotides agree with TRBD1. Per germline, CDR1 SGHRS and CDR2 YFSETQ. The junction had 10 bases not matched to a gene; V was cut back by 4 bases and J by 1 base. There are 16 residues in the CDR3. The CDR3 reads CASSQRRGTDNYGYTF. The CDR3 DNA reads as TGCGCCAGCAGCCAAAGACGAGGGACAGATAACTATGGCTACACCTTC.

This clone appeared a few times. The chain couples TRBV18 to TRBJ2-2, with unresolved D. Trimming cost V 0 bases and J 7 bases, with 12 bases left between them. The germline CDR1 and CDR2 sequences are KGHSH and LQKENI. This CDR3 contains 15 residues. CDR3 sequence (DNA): TGTGCCAGCTCACCACCTTCGGGTAACGGCGGGGAGCTGTTTTTT. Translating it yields CASSPPSGNGGELFF.

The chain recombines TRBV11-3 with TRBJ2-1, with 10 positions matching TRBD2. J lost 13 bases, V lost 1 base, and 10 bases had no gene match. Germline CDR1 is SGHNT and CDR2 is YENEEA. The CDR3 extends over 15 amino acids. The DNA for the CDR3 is TGTGCCAGCAGCTTAGCTAGCGGGGGCCGGCGAAACCAGTTCTTC. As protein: CASSLASGGRRNQFF.

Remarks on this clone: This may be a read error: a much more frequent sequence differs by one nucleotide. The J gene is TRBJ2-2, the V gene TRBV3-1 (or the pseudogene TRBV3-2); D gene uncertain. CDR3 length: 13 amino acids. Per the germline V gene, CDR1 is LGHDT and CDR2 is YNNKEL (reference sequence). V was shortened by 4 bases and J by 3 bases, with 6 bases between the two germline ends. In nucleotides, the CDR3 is TGTGCCAGCAGCCCCCGGGACACCGGGGAGCTGTTTTTT. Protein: CASSPRDTGELFF.

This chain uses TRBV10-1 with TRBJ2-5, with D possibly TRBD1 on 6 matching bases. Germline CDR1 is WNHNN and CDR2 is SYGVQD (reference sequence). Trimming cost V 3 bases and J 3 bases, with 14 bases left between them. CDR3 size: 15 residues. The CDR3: CASSDSRGHEETQYF. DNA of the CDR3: TGCGCCAGCAGTGATAGCAGGGGCCATGAAGAGACCCAGTACTTC.

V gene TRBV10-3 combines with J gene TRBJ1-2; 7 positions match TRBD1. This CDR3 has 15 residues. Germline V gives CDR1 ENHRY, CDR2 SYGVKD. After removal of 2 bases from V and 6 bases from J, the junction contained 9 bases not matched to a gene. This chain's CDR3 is CAISEANYRGNGYTF. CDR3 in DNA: TGTGCCATCAGTGAGGCAAACTACAGGGGCAATGGCTACACCTTC.

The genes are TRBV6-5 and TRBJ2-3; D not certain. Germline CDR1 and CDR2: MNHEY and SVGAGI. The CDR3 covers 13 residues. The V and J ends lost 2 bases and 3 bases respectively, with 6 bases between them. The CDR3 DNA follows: TGTGCCAGCAGTTACGTAGCAACAGATACGCAGTATTTT. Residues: CASSYVATDTQYF.

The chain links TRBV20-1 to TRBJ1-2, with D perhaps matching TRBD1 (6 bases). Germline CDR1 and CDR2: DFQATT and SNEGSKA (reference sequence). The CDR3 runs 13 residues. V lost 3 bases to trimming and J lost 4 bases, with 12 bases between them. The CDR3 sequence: CSASLQGGYGYTF. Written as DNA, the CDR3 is TGCAGTGCTAGTCTACAGGGAGGCTATGGCTACACCTTC.

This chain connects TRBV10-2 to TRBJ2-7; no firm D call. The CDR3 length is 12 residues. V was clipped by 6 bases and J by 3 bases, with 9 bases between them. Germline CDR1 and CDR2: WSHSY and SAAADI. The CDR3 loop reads CASSKSLYEQYF. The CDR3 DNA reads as TGCGCCAGCAGCAAGTCTCTCTACGAGCAGTACTTC.

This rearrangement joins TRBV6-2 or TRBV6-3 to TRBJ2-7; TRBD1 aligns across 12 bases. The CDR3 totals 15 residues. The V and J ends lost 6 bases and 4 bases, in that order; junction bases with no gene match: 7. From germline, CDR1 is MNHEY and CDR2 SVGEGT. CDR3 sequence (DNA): TGTGCCAGCAGCGCCGCGGGACAGGGGGCTTACGAGCAGTACTTC. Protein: CASSAAGQGAYEQYF.